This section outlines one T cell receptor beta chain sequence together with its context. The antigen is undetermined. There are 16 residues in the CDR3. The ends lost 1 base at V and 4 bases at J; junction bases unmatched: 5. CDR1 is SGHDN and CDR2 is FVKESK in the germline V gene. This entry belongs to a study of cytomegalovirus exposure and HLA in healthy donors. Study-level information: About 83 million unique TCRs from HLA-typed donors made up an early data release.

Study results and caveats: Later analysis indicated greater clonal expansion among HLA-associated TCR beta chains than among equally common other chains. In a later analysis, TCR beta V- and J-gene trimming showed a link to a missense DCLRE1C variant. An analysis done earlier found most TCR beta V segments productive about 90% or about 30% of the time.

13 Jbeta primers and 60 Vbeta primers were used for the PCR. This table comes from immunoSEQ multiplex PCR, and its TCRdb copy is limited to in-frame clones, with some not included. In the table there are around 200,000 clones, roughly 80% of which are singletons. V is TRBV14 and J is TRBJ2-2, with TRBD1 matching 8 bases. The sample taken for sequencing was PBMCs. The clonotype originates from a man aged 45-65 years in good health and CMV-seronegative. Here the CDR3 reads CASSQAGTGRTGELFF. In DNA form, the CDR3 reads TGTGCCAGCAGCCAAGCCGGGACAGGACGCACCGGGGAGCTGTTTTTT.